This T cell receptor (beta chain) was identified in a study of beta chain features in type 1 diabetes. Averaging roughly 110 mL, one heparinised blood draw was given by each donor. Central memory, naive, regulatory and stem cell-like memory CD4+ cells were sorted by CD45RO/CCR7/CD25/CD127/CD95/CD27. Points from the study as a whole: Insertion counts at VDJ junctions were lower in type 1 diabetes patients, who also showed more deletions there. Relative to healthy donors, patients appeared to have naive, central memory and Treg TCRB repertoires that were more similar.

Turning to this clone: The antigen is not known.

Germline CDR1 reads LGHNA; CDR2 reads YSLEER. CDR3 length: 13 residues. V was clipped by 5 bases and J by 9 bases, with 14 bases between them. cDNA synthesis used the whole RNA isolate, giving expressed TCRB sequences. Sequencing used immunoSEQ multiplex PCR; TCRdb keeps in-frame clones, though not all of them. The sample shows just over 600,000 clones, around a sixth of them seen only once. The TCR originated in a man between 18 and 35 years old in good health. This rearrangement joins TRBV4-3 to TRBJ2-1, with a weak D call TRBD1 (5 bases). Sequenced sample: naive CD4+ T cells from blood. CDR3 DNA: TGCGCCAGCAGCAAGACAGACAGAATTGAGCAGTTCTTC. Translation: CASSKTDRIEQFF.